These 29 T cell receptor beta chains originate from one sample sequenced in a study of blood T cell repertoires in COVID-19. Here immunoSEQ multiplex PCR was the method, and the copy in TCRdb shows in-frame clones only, minus some. The repertoire holds under 200,000 clones, with 80% to 85% as singletons. The specimen sequenced was PBMCs or T cells enriched from blood (not recorded which). The receptors stem from a woman aged 30 to 39 who had been exposed to COVID-19.

This clone has only a few counts. The chain is built from TRBV6-1 and TRBJ2-1; D ambiguous. CDR1 MNHNS and CDR2 SASEGT come from the germline V gene. The length of the CDR3 is 12 residues. Trimming stripped 3 bases from V and 10 bases from J, with 10 bases between. CDR3 region: CASSDGSREQFF. The CDR3, as DNA: TGTGCCAGCAGTGATGGTTCCAGAGAGCAGTTCTTC.

The chain combines TRBV9 with TRBJ2-1, with D tentatively TRBD1 (5 bases). The V end lost 3 bases, the J end lost 0 bases, and 10 bases lay between the germline ends. The CDR3 has 15 residues. Germline CDR1 SGDLS, CDR2 YYNGEE. As DNA, the CDR3 is TGTGCCAGCAGCGCGACAGTTGCCTCCTACAATGAGCAGTTCTTC. Its translation: CASSATVASYNEQFF.

CDR3 nucleotide sequence: TGTGCCAGCTCACGGACAACAACTAATGAAAAACTGTTTTTT. This gives the protein CASSRTTTNEKLFF. V gene TRBV18 combines with J gene TRBJ1-4; perhaps TRBD1 as D (5 bases). V gave up 4 bases and J gave up 0 bases, with 6 bases separating them. Germline CDR1 KGHSH, CDR2 LQKENI. CDR3 size: 14 residues.

This chain connects TRBV7-3 to TRBJ1-1; D not resolved. The V end was cut by 2 bases, the J end by 4 bases, with 11 bases between. This CDR3 has 14 amino acids. Looked up from germline, CDR1 is SGHTA and CDR2 is FQGTGA. The CDR3 loop reads CASSLDVRSTEAFF. CDR3 sequence (DNA): TGTGCCAGCAGCTTAGATGTGCGAAGCACTGAAGCTTTCTTT.

This chain joins TRBV5-8 and TRBJ1-4; D is perhaps TRBD1 (6 bases). The CDR3 sequence is 15 residues long. The germline V gene has CDR1 SGHTS and CDR2 YDEGEE. V was pared by 5 bases and J by 5 bases, with 16 bases between. The CDR3 spells CASSHNRQVNEKLFF. CDR3 bases: TGTGCCAGCAGTCACAACCGACAGGTGAATGAAAAACTGTTTTTT.

CDR3 DNA sequence: TGCGCCAGCAGCCCGGGACAGGGGGCGAAAGCCGGGGAGCTGTTTTTT. Encoded protein: CASSPGQGAKAGELFF. V usage is TRBV5-1 and J usage is TRBJ2-2; 12 bases match TRBD1. CDR1 is SGHRS and CDR2 is YFSETQ in the germline V gene. J lost 6 bases, V lost 4 bases, and 7 bases had no gene match. The CDR3 spans 16 residues. The full variable domain, with the rest looked up from reference TRBV5-1 and TRBJ2-2, is KAGVTQTPRYLIKTRGQQVTLSCSPISGHRSVSWYQQTPGQGLQFLFEYFSETQRNKGNFPGRFSGRQFSNSRSEMNVSTLELGDSALYLCASSPGQGAKAGELFFGEGSRLTVL.

V gene TRBV5-4 combines with J gene TRBJ2-7; D possibly corresponds to TRBD2 (6 bases). The CDR3 runs to 15 residues. Per the germline V gene, CDR1 is SGHNT and CDR2 is YYREEE (reference sequence). Trimming took 3 bases from V and 2 from J, leaving 15 bases between them. Here the CDR3 reads CASSSPGTPTYEQYF. CDR3 nucleotides: TGTGCCAGCAGCTCTCCCGGGACTCCGACCTACGAGCAGTACTTC. The whole variable domain, remainder taken from reference TRBV5-4 and TRBJ2-7, is ETGVTQSPTHLIKTRGQQVTLRCSSQSGHNTVSWYQQALGQGPQFIFQYYREEENGRGNFPPRFSGLQFPNYSSELNVNALELDDSALYLCASSSPGTPTYEQYFGPGTRLTVT.

The chain's CDR3 is CASSRDINSPLHF. DNA of the CDR3: TGCGCCAGCAGTCGGGACATTAATTCACCCCTCCACTTT. This sequence joins TRBV10-1 and TRBJ1-6; a weak D match, TRBD1 (6 bases). The ends were cut back, 5 bases at V and 6 bases at J, with 8 bases in the middle. Per germline, CDR1 WNHNN and CDR2 SYGVQD (reference sequence). This CDR3 has 13 residues.

The V and J genes are TRBV11-2 and TRBJ2-1; 7 bases match TRBD1. The CDR3 totals 16 residues. From germline, CDR1 is SGHAT and CDR2 FQNNGV. V trimming: 4 bases; J trimming: 4 bases; junction bases outside the gene matches: 10. The CDR3 here is CASSSETGYSYNEQFF. In DNA form, the CDR3 reads TGTGCCAGCAGCTCAGAGACAGGGTACTCATACAATGAGCAGTTCTTC.

The chain employs TRBV18 and TRBJ1-5; D is unclear. This CDR3 contains 12 residues. In germline, CDR1 is KGHSH, CDR2 LQKENI. Deletions cut 8 bases from V and 4 bases from J, with 9 bases between. In nucleotides, the CDR3 is TGTGCCAGCGCTCGGGAGAATCAGCCCCAGCATTTT. This encodes CASARENQPQHF.

This rearrangement joins TRBV27 to TRBJ1-4, with D unclear. The V gene lost 5 bases and the J gene lost 8 bases, with 18 bases spanning the gap. Germline V lookup: CDR1 MNHEY, CDR2 SMNVEV (reference sequence). The CDR3 length is 15 residues. As DNA, the CDR3 is TGTGCCAGCAGTACTTCCTCGGGTGCGGTCGAAAAACTGTTTTTT. This gives the protein CASSTSSGAVEKLFF.

The V gene is TRBV15, the J gene TRBJ2-1, with 8 bases identical to TRBD2. The V segment lost 1 base and the J segment 5 bases; nucleotides outside the gene matches: 7. CDR3 length equals 16 residues. CDR1 and CDR2 from the germline V gene are LNHNV and YYDKDF (reference sequence). The CDR3, as DNA: TGTGCCACCAGCAGAGTTCAGCGGGGGTTTAACAATGAGCAGTTCTTC. Translating it yields CATSRVQRGFNNEQFF. The variable domain in full, with the rest retrieved from reference TRBV15 and TRBJ2-1, is DAMVIQNPRYQVTQFGKPVTLSCSQTLNHNVMYWYQQKSSQAPKLLFHYYDKDFNNEADTPDNFQSRRPNTSFCFLDIRSPGLGDTAMYLCATSRVQRGFNNEQFFGPGTRLTVL.

The V call is TRBV3-1 (or the pseudogene TRBV3-2), the J call TRBJ2-5, with TRBD2 matching over 11 bases. Per the germline V gene, CDR1 is LGHDT and CDR2 is YNNKEL (reference sequence). The CDR3 is 19 residues long. J gave up 1 base and V 0 bases, and 10 bases lay outside the gene matches. For the CDR3, the DNA is TGTGCCAGCAGCCAAGATCGATGGACTAGCGGGCACGTCCAAGAGACCCAGTACTTC. This gives the protein CASSQDRWTSGHVQETQYF.

V is TRBV4-1 and J is TRBJ2-7; 11 bases align to TRBD1. V shed 1 base, J shed 2 bases, and the junction held 7 bases outside the gene matches. The CDR3 consists of 17 residues. The V gene's germline CDR1 is MGHRA and CDR2 YSYEKL. CDR3 protein: CASSQGTGGNLAYEQYF. CDR3 DNA sequence: TGCGCCAGCAGCCAAGGGACAGGGGGCAATTTGGCCTACGAGCAGTACTTC.

The rearrangement uses TRBV27 and TRBJ1-2, with 8 bases lining up with TRBD1. V trimming: 6 bases; J trimming: 7 bases; junction bases outside the gene matches: 13. CDR1 and CDR2 from the germline V gene are MNHEY and SMNVEV (reference sequence). The CDR3 covers 15 residues. CDR3 loop: CASRETGVKAGGYTF. In nucleotides, the CDR3 is TGTGCCAGCAGGGAGACAGGGGTTAAGGCGGGTGGCTACACCTTC.

The CDR3 here is CASSLDAGGAADTQYF. The CDR3 region has the DNA TGCGCCAGCAGCTTGGATGCTGGGGGGGCGGCAGATACGCAGTATTTT. This rearrangement joins TRBV5-1 to TRBJ2-3; D perhaps matches TRBD2 (7 bases). Between the trimmed V and J ends, which lost 0 bases and 4 bases, there was a span of 15 bases. CDR3 length: 16 amino acids. CDR1 and CDR2 from the germline V gene are SGHRS and YFSETQ.

The chain employs TRBV9 and TRBJ2-2; 10 bases are shared with TRBD2. Germline loops: CDR1 SGDLS, CDR2 YYNGEE. The CDR3 sequence is 16 residues long. With 3 bases clipped from V and 0 bases from J, the junction kept 2 bases outside the gene matches. The CDR3 is CASSASGGANTGELFF. The CDR3 DNA sequence: TGTGCCAGCAGCGCCAGCGGGGGGGCGAACACCGGGGAGCTGTTTTTT. The full variable domain, completed using reference TRBV9 and TRBJ2-2, is DSGVTQTPKHLITATGQRVTLRCSPRSGDLSVYWYQQSLDQGLQFLIQYYNGEERAKGNILERFSAQQFPDLHSELNLSSLELGDSALYFCASSASGGANTGELFFGEGSRLTVL.

V and J are TRBV18 and TRBJ1-3; no firm D call. The ends were cut back, 2 bases at V and 3 bases at J, with 11 bases in the middle. Germline CDR1 reads KGHSH; CDR2 reads LQKENI. This CDR3 has 15 amino acids. Here the CDR3 reads CASSPTMGDGNTIYF. The CDR3 DNA follows: TGTGCCAGCTCACCAACGATGGGAGATGGAAACACCATATATTTT.

The V gene is TRBV6-5, the J gene TRBJ2-5; TRBD1 might be the D (6 bases). Germline CDR1 MNHEY, CDR2 SVGAGI. V was clipped by 2 bases and J by 9 bases, with 7 bases between them. This CDR3 has 11 residues. CDR3 loop: CASSYKGAQYF. CDR3 DNA sequence: TGTGCCAGCAGTTACAAGGGGGCCCAGTACTTC.

The chain couples TRBV19 to TRBJ1-2, with 8 bases that match TRBD1. Germline trimming cut 5 bases from V and 7 bases from J; bases unmatched to any gene: 6. Germline V CDR1 and CDR2: LNHDA, SQIVND (reference sequence). The CDR3 has 13 residues. The CDR3 here is CASSPSTGVGYTF. CDR3 DNA sequence: TGTGCCAGTAGTCCGTCGACAGGGGTTGGCTACACCTTC.

The V and J genes are TRBV27 and TRBJ1-3; D might be TRBD1 (5 bases). The CDR3 covers 15 residues. Germline CDR1 reads MNHEY; CDR2 reads SMNVEV (reference sequence). V was clipped by 7 bases and J by 3 bases, with 16 bases between them. For the CDR3, the DNA is TGTGCCAGCACCGCGACAGCTTTGTTTGGAAACACCATATATTTT. Encoded protein: CASTATALFGNTIYF.

The chain joins TRBV19 to TRBJ1-2, with 8 bases lining up with TRBD1. V gave up 3 bases and J gave up 6 bases; unmatched junction bases: 12. CDR1 and CDR2 (germline): LNHDA, SQIVND (reference sequence). This CDR3 is built from 16 residues. CDR3 sequence reads: CASSIRRQGTTHGYTF. CDR3 DNA sequence: TGTGCCAGTAGTATCCGCCGACAGGGGACCACCCATGGCTACACCTTC.

V gene TRBV2 combines with J gene TRBJ2-6, with D possibly matching TRBD2 (6 bases). This CDR3 region has 14 residues. Germline V gene lookup returns CDR1 SNHLY and CDR2 FYNNEI. With 11 bases removed from V and 2 bases from J, the gap between germline ends came to 13 bases. The CDR3 loop reads CAGGREAGANVLTF. CDR3 coding DNA: TGTGCCGGGGGGAGAGAAGCTGGGGCCAACGTCCTGACTTTC.

The gene calls are TRBV19 and TRBJ1-3, with 8 bases that match TRBD1. Per the germline V gene, CDR1 is LNHDA and CDR2 is SQIVND (reference sequence). J lost 0 bases, V lost 3 bases, and 1 base had no gene match. The CDR3 consists of 15 residues. This CDR3 is CASSIGQGSGNTIYF. For the CDR3, the DNA is TGTGCCAGTAGTATCGGACAGGGCTCTGGAAACACCATATATTTT. The full variable domain, in which reference TRBV19 and TRBJ1-3 provide the parts outside the CDR3, is DGGITQSPKYLFRKEGQNVTLSCEQNLNHDAMYWYRQDPGQGLRLIYYSQIVNDFQKGDIAEGYSVSREKKESFPLTVTSAQKNPTAFYLCASSIGQGSGNTIYFGEGSWLTVV.

The V gene is TRBV5-1, the J gene TRBJ1-2, with D perhaps TRBD1 (6 bases). The V gene's germline CDR1 is SGHRS and CDR2 YFSETQ. The CDR3 is 15 residues long. V was cut by 0 bases and J by 1 base, with 10 bases left in between. The CDR3 loop is CASSLETGYNYGYTF. The CDR3 coding sequence is TGCGCCAGCAGCTTGGAGACAGGTTATAACTATGGCTACACCTTC.

This clone was seen a handful of times. The genes are TRBV28 and TRBJ1-2; D is uncertain. Per germline, CDR1 MDHEN and CDR2 SYDVKM. The germline V and J ends were trimmed by 4 bases and 3 bases, with 12 bases remaining between them. The CDR3 is made up of 14 amino acids. CDR3 sequence: CASSYPGPYYGYTF. For the CDR3, the DNA is TGTGCCAGCAGTTACCCAGGCCCTTACTATGGCTACACCTTC.

The genes are TRBV6-5 and TRBJ1-2; 9 bases agree with TRBD1. The trim removed 8 bases at V and 4 bases at J, leaving 11 bases unmatched. Germline CDR1 MNHEY, CDR2 SVGAGI. The CDR3 contains 15 residues. CDR3 protein: CASGTGKVGGYGYTF. Here the CDR3 DNA reads TGTGCCAGCGGGACAGGGAAGGTCGGTGGCTATGGCTACACCTTC.

This chain joins TRBV11-2 and TRBJ2-2; D ambiguous. The length of the CDR3 is 16 residues. CDR1 and CDR2 from the germline V gene are SGHAT and FQNNGV. The germline V and J ends were trimmed by 6 bases and 0 bases, with 14 bases remaining between them. DNA for the CDR3: TGTGCCAGCAGGCCCCTCCACGGTACGAACACCGGGGAGCTGTTTTTT. Protein product: CASRPLHGTNTGELFF.

This clone has only a few counts. This sequence joins TRBV7-9 and TRBJ1-3; D gene ambiguous. Trimming cost V 1 base and J 0 bases, with 7 bases left between them. The CDR3 has 15 amino acids. Germline CDR1 SEHNR, CDR2 FQNEAQ (reference sequence). The CDR3 loop is CASSLGTHSGNTIYF. CDR3 sequence (DNA): TGTGCCAGCAGCTTAGGGACTCACTCTGGAAACACCATATATTTT. The whole variable domain, filled in from reference TRBV7-9 and TRBJ1-3, reads DTGVSQNPRHKITKRGQNVTFRCDPISEHNRLYWYRQTLGQGPEFLTYFQNEAQLEKSRLLSDRFSAERPKGSFSTLEIQRTEQGDSAMYLCASSLGTHSGNTIYFGEGSWLTVV.